This entry describes one T cell receptor beta chain. The data are from a study of shared clonotypes between healthy human individuals. Trimming removed 4 bases from V and 2 bases from J; junction bases left unmatched: 15. Germline V lookup: CDR1 SEHNR, CDR2 FQNEAQ (reference sequence). The CDR3 has 18 amino acids. The method was immunoSEQ multiplex PCR; TCRdb's version includes in-frame clones alone and lacks a portion of them. The data contain more than 1,200,000 clones, 98% to 99% of them singletons. Sequenced material: naive CD4+ T cells sorted from blood. Noted subset: CD45RA+ positively selected. The chain uses TRBV7-9 and TRBJ2-7, with 9 bases fitting TRBD1. This TCR was recovered from a man between 25 and 39 years old in good health. CDR3 residues: CASSSTPTGTGKTYEQYF. The CDR3 nucleotides are TGTGCCAGCAGCTCTACGCCCACCGGGACAGGGAAAACCTACGAGCAGTACTTC. Full variable domain (rest looked up from reference TRBV7-9 and TRBJ2-7): DTGVSQNPRHKITKRGQNVTFRCDPISEHNRLYWYRQTLGQGPEFLTYFQNEAQLEKSRLLSDRFSAERPKGSFSTLEIQRTEQGDSAMYLCASSSTPTGTGKTYEQYFGPGTRLTVT.